Below are 26 T cell receptor beta chains sequenced from a single sample in a study of CD8 T cells in Susac syndrome. Random hexamers were used to reverse transcribe roughly 0.5 to 1 ug of RNA. Using its own MiXCR run on the immunoSEQ multiplex PCR reads, TCRdb lists one record per CDR3 protein. This table has roughly 120,000 distinct CDR3 sequences, less than 95% appearing once. Sequencing was performed on CD4+ T cells from PBMCs. The receptors originated from a human donor with multiple sclerosis.

J is TRBJ1-1 and V is TRBV20-1; a weak D match, TRBD1 (5 bases). The CDR3 sequence is 15 residues long. V lost 4 bases to trimming and J lost 0 bases, with 15 bases between them. The germline V gene has CDR1 DFQATT and CDR2 SNEGSKA (reference sequence). DNA of the CDR3: TGCAGTGCTAATAACATCGGGACCGTGAACACTGAAGCTTTCTTT. Encoded protein: CSANNIGTVNTEAFF.

The chain links TRBV4-1 to TRBJ2-7, with 9 bases lining up with TRBD1. This CDR3 has 15 amino acids. With V trimmed by 2 bases and J by 3 bases, 5 bases remained unmatched. Germline values: CDR1 MGHRA, CDR2 YSYEKL. For the CDR3, the DNA is TGCGCCAGCAGCCAACCCGGGACAGGGTTCTACGAGCAGTACTTC. Protein: CASSQPGTGFYEQYF.

This rearrangement joins TRBV25-1 to TRBJ1-2, with D possibly TRBD1 on 6 matching bases. This CDR3 spans 16 amino acids. Trimming removed 6 bases from V and 4 bases from J, with 21 bases in between. Germline V lookup: CDR1 MGHDK, CDR2 SYGVNS. The CDR3 sequence is CASSAPGRGVGYGYTF. CDR3 coding DNA: TGTGCCAGCAGCGCCCCGGGAAGGGGGGTTGGCTATGGCTACACCTTC.

This clonotype was recorded only once. The chain is built from TRBV30 and TRBJ1-1; the D is unclear. Germline V gives CDR1 GTSNPN, CDR2 SVGIG (reference sequence). V was shortened by 1 base and J by 7 bases, with 10 bases between the two germline ends. The CDR3 has 12 residues. CDR3 residues: CAWSGKGNEAFF. CDR3 nucleotides: TGTGCCTGGAGTGGAAAGGGAAATGAAGCTTTCTTT.

The chain is built from TRBV5-1 and TRBJ2-2; tentatively, D is TRBD1 (5 bases). The germline CDR1 and CDR2 sequences are SGHRS and YFSETQ. The CDR3 totals 14 residues. Trimming removed 0 bases from V and 7 bases from J, with 10 bases in between. The CDR3 nucleotides read TGCGCCAGCAGCTTGGACAGGAAAGGCGGGGAGCTGTTTTTT. This codes for CASSLDRKGGELFF. Based on the CDR3 plus reference TRBV5-1 and TRBJ2-2, the full variable domain is KAGVTQTPRYLIKTRGQQVTLSCSPISGHRSVSWYQQTPGQGLQFLFEYFSETQRNKGNFPGRFSGRQFSNSRSEMNVSTLELGDSALYLCASSLDRKGGELFFGEGSRLTVL.

The chain joins TRBV2 to TRBJ2-7; D gene uncertain. The CDR3 extends over 12 amino acids. The germline gives CDR1 SNHLY, CDR2 FYNNEI. V was shortened by 8 bases and J by 0 bases, with 8 bases between the two germline ends. The CDR3 DNA is TGTGCCAGCCTTCCTAGCTCCTACGAGCAGTACTTC. Encoded protein: CASLPSSYEQYF.

The table lists this clonotype with a count of one. The V gene is TRBV5-6, the J gene TRBJ1-6; no clear D gene. V lost 4 bases and J lost 6, with 8 bases in between. Germline lookup yields CDR1 SGHDT and CDR2 YYEEEE. The CDR3 is 13 amino acids. In nucleotides, the CDR3 is TGTGCCAGCAGCAGGGAACCTAATTCACCCCTCCACTTT. Encoded protein: CASSREPNSPLHF.

This chain links TRBV7-9 with TRBJ1-5; no firm D call. V was trimmed by 2 bases and J by 7 bases, leaving 9 bases between them. CDR1 and CDR2 (germline): SEHNR, FQNEAQ (reference sequence). The CDR3 is made up of 13 amino acids. The CDR3 loop is CASSLRPSQPQHF. The CDR3 nucleotides read TGTGCCAGCAGCTTAAGGCCAAGCCAGCCCCAGCATTTT. Drawing the rest from reference TRBV7-9 and TRBJ1-5, the complete variable domain is DTGVSQNPRHKITKRGQNVTFRCDPISEHNRLYWYRQTLGQGPEFLTYFQNEAQLEKSRLLSDRFSAERPKGSFSTLEIQRTEQGDSAMYLCASSLRPSQPQHFGDGTRLSIL.

The J gene is TRBJ1-2, the V gene TRBV2; no clear D. Germline V gives CDR1 SNHLY, CDR2 FYNNEI. CDR3 length: 11 amino acids. Trimming left V 3 bases short and J 6 bases short, with 5 bases between. The CDR3 spells CASSEVHGYTF. For the CDR3, the DNA is TGTGCCAGCAGTGAGGTCCATGGCTACACCTTC.

This clonotype was counted between two and nine times. The J gene is TRBJ2-3, the V gene TRBV7-2; TRBD2 agrees at 10 bases. The CDR3 is made up of 14 amino acids. From germline, CDR1 is SGHTA and CDR2 FQGNSA. Losses at the gene ends were 3 bases for V and 6 bases for J; bases not matched to a gene: 3. The CDR3 spells CASSFSGGRDTQYF. The CDR3, as DNA: TGTGCCAGCAGCTTTAGCGGGGGGAGGGATACGCAGTATTTT.

This chain links TRBV27 with TRBJ1-1, with 10 bases identical to TRBD1. V was pared by 5 bases and J by 2 bases, with 11 bases of the junction left unmatched. CDR1 and CDR2 from the germline V gene are MNHEY and SMNVEV (reference sequence). The CDR3 contains 17 residues. CDR3 sequence reads: CASSPGTGAARNTEAFF. In DNA, the CDR3 is TGTGCCAGCAGTCCCGGGACAGGGGCCGCGCGAAACACTGAAGCTTTCTTT.

The CDR3 protein is CAISAKRTDITDTQYF. CDR3 coding DNA: TGTGCCATCAGTGCGAAACGGACAGATATCACAGATACGCAGTATTTT. The chain employs TRBV10-3 and TRBJ2-3, with D perhaps TRBD1 (6 bases). This CDR3 has 16 amino acids. Germline assignment: CDR1 ENHRY and CDR2 SYGVKD. V was clipped by 4 bases and J by 2 bases, with 16 bases between them.

The chain links TRBV7-9 to TRBJ2-1; D ambiguous. The germline V gene has CDR1 SEHNR and CDR2 FQNEAQ (reference sequence). The CDR3 is made up of 12 amino acids. Trimming shortened V by 7 bases and J by 7 bases, and 11 bases separated the two germline ends. For the CDR3, the DNA is TGTGCCAGCAACCCCTTCACAAATGAGCAGTTCTTC. Protein: CASNPFTNEQFF.

The chain is built from TRBV20-1 and TRBJ2-1; tentatively, D is TRBD1 or TRBD2 (5 bases each). This CDR3 is built from 16 residues. Trimming took 1 base from V and 5 from J, leaving 18 bases between them. The V gene's germline CDR1 is DFQATT and CDR2 SNEGSKA (reference sequence). Here the CDR3 DNA reads TGCAGTGCTAGAGCTCGGGGCCTCCTCCCACACAATGAGCAGTTCTTC. Translated: CSARARGLLPHNEQFF.

As DNA, the CDR3 is TGTGCCAGCAAAAACGGGCCCTCCTACGAGCAGTACTTC. This encodes CASKNGPSYEQYF. This chain joins TRBV6-2 or TRBV6-3 and TRBJ2-7; no clear D. Trimming pared 7 bases from V and 0 bases from J, leaving 10 bases between. The CDR3 is 13 residues long. Germline loops: CDR1 MNHEY, CDR2 SVGEGT.

Concerning this clonotype itself: One junction end does not reproduce the germline sequence, and a read error may be involved. This rearrangement joins TRBV5-1 to TRBJ1-1; 8 bases align to TRBD1. The CDR3 is 17 residues long. Looked up from germline, CDR1 is SGHRS and CDR2 is YFSETQ. CDR3: CASSPQVGTGLNYEVFF. CDR3 bases: TGCGCCAGCAGCCCACAAGTTGGGACAGGACTAAATTATGAAGTTTTCTTT.

This clonotype showed up just once. V is TRBV7-9 and J is TRBJ1-1; the match to TRBD1 covers 7 bases. J gave up 5 bases and V 1 base, and 10 bases lay outside the gene matches. The CDR3 spans 16 residues. The germline V gene has CDR1 SEHNR and CDR2 FQNEAQ (reference sequence). CDR3 amino acids: CASSLEAPTGATEAFF. The CDR3 coding sequence is TGTGCCAGCAGCTTAGAGGCCCCTACAGGGGCGACTGAAGCTTTCTTT. Based on the CDR3 plus reference TRBV7-9 and TRBJ1-1, the full variable domain is DTGVSQNPRHKITKRGQNVTFRCDPISEHNRLYWYRQTLGQGPEFLTYFQNEAQLEKSRLLSDRFSAERPKGSFSTLEIQRTEQGDSAMYLCASSLEAPTGATEAFFGQGTRLTVV.

J is TRBJ1-5 and V is TRBV5-1; the match to TRBD1 covers 8 bases. This CDR3 has 18 residues. Germline CDR1 SGHRS, CDR2 YFSETQ. The trim removed 4 bases at V and 3 bases at J, leaving 15 bases unmatched. The CDR3 DNA reads TGCGCCAGCAGCCCAGGGGGCTCGAATCTAGCTACCAATCAGCCCCAGCATTTT. Its translation is CASSPGGSNLATNQPQHF.

With respect to this clonotype: A read error may produce the germline difference seen at one junction end. This chain connects TRBV7-2 to TRBJ2-1, with a weak D call TRBD1 (5 bases). Germline assignment: CDR1 SGHTA and CDR2 FQGNSA. This CDR3 comprises 15 residues. The CDR3 bases are TGTGCCAGCAGTTTAGGCGGACACCCTCCCAATGAGCAGTTCTTC. As protein: CASSLGGHPPNEQFF.

V and J are TRBV7-9 and TRBJ1-3; a possible D gene is TRBD1 (5 bases). In germline, CDR1 is SEHNR, CDR2 FQNEAQ (reference sequence). There are 18 residues in the CDR3. The germline V and J ends were trimmed by 0 bases and 4 bases, with 19 bases remaining between them. The CDR3 DNA follows: TGTGCCAGCAGCTTAGCCCCACAGCTCGGGGCGTCGGGAAACACCATATATTTT. It translates to CASSLAPQLGASGNTIYF. Filled out from reference TRBV7-9 and TRBJ1-3, the complete variable domain reads DTGVSQNPRHKITKRGQNVTFRCDPISEHNRLYWYRQTLGQGPEFLTYFQNEAQLEKSRLLSDRFSAERPKGSFSTLEIQRTEQGDSAMYLCASSLAPQLGASGNTIYFGEGSWLTVV.

The chain couples TRBV7-9 to TRBJ2-3; D possibly corresponds to TRBD1 (6 bases). The V gene's germline CDR1 is SEHNR and CDR2 FQNEAQ (reference sequence). Trimming shortened V by 2 bases and J by 6 bases, and 12 bases separated the two germline ends. The CDR3 loop spans 14 amino acids. The CDR3 DNA is TGTGCCAGCAGCTTACGAGGGACAAGGGATACGCAGTATTTT. It encodes CASSLRGTRDTQYF. Looking up the rest from reference TRBV7-9 and TRBJ2-3 gives the full variable domain: DTGVSQNPRHKITKRGQNVTFRCDPISEHNRLYWYRQTLGQGPEFLTYFQNEAQLEKSRLLSDRFSAERPKGSFSTLEIQRTEQGDSAMYLCASSLRGTRDTQYFGPGTRLTVL.

This chain links TRBV14 with TRBJ1-2; D ambiguous. This CDR3 contains 13 residues. The V and J ends lost 0 bases and 12 bases respectively, with 14 bases between them. The germline CDR1 and CDR2 sequences are SGHDN and FVKESK. The CDR3 DNA reads TGTGCCAGCAGCCAAGATCTGAGGACCCTCCACACCTTC. Translated: CASSQDLRTLHTF.

With respect to this clonotype: Its ends do not fully match the called genes, so a read error is possible. The CDR3 DNA reads as TGTGCCACCAGTGCATCAGCTTATAGCAATCAGCCCCAGCATTTT. This translates into CATSASAYSNQPQHF. This chain uses TRBV27 with TRBJ1-5, with D unclear. Germline CDR1 reads MNHEY; CDR2 reads SMNVEV (reference sequence). The CDR3 runs 15 residues.

The chain carries TRBV4-3 and TRBJ1-6, with D possibly matching TRBD1 (6 bases). The germline V gene has CDR1 LGHNA and CDR2 YSLEER. The CDR3 runs 17 residues. V lost 0 bases and J 6 bases, leaving 15 bases between the germline ends. CDR3 region: CASSQERRTELNSPLHF. Written as DNA, the CDR3 is TGCGCCAGCAGCCAAGAACGTCGGACAGAACTTAATTCACCCCTCCACTTT.

V usage is TRBV20-1 and J usage is TRBJ2-3, with D tentatively TRBD2 (5 bases). CDR1 is DFQATT, CDR2 SNEGSKA, per germline (reference sequence). V was cut by 2 bases and J by 2 bases, with 14 bases left in between. The CDR3 has 15 residues. The CDR3: CSARRESLSTDTQYF. CDR3 DNA: TGCAGTGCTAGAAGGGAGAGCCTATCCACAGATACGCAGTATTTT.

The V call is TRBV7-2, the J call TRBJ2-1; 10 bases map to TRBD2. This CDR3 region has 18 residues. J gave up 0 bases and V 4 bases, and 9 bases lay outside the gene matches. The germline V gene has CDR1 SGHTA and CDR2 FQGNSA. The CDR3 loop is CASSSLGTSATSYNEQFF. CDR3 nucleotide sequence: TGTGCCAGCAGCTCCCTCGGGACTAGCGCCACCTCCTACAATGAGCAGTTCTTC.